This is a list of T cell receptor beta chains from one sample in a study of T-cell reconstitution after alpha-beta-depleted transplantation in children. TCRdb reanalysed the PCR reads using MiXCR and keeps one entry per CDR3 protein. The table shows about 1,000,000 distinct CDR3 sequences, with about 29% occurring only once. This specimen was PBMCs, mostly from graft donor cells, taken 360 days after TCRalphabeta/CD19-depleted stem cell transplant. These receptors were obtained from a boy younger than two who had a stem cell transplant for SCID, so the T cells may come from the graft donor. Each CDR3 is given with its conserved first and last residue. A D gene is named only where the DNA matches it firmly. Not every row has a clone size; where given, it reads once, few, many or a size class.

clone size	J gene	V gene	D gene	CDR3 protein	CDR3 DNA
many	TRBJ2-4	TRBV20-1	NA	CSATLGGAAKNIQYF	TGCAGTGCCACTTTAGGGGGGGCAGCCAAAAACATTCAGTACTTC
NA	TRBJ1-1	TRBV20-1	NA	CSARDPPGNTEAFF	TGCAGTGCTAGAGATCCCCCAGGGAACACTGAAGCTTTCTTT
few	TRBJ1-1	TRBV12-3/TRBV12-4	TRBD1	CASSSRYRGTEAFF	TGTGCCAGCAGTTCCCGATACAGGGGGACTGAAGCTTTCTTT
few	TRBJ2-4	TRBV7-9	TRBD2	CASSSGTVNIQYF	TGTGCCAGCAGCAGCGGGACGGTAAACATTCAGTACTTC
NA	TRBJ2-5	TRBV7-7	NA	CASPGGETQYF	TGTGCCAGCCCAGGCGGGGAGACCCAGTACTTC
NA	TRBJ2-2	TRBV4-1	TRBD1	CASSQSTGTTGELFF	TGCGCCAGCAGCCAATCGACAGGGACGACCGGGGAGCTGTTTTTT
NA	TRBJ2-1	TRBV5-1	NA	CASTQLGGAKNNEQFF	TGCGCCAGCACTCAACTAGGGGGGGCAAAAAACAATGAGCAGTTCTTC
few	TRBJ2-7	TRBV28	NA	CASSLRLIRTYEQYF	TGTGCCAGCAGTTTGAGGCTTATTAGGACCTACGAGCAGTACTTC
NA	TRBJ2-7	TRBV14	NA	CASSPGRVEQYF	TGTGCCAGCAGCCCCGGACGGGTCGAGCAGTACTTC
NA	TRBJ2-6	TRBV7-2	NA	CASSRRSSRANVLTF	TGTGCCAGCAGCCGAAGAAGCTCAAGGGCCAACGTCCTGACTTTC
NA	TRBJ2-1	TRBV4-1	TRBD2	CASSQSGASSGQFF	TGCGCCAGCAGCCAAAGCGGGGCGAGTTCCGGGCAGTTCTTC
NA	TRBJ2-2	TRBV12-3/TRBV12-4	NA	CASISPGAVGELFF	TGTGCCAGCATCTCCCCGGGAGCGGTCGGGGAGCTGTTTTTT
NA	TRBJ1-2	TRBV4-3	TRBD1	CASSQGLKGAQYGYTF	TGCGCCAGCAGCCAAGGTCTCAAGGGGGCGCAATATGGCTACACCTTC
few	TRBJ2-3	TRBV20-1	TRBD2	CSAGRGSFTDTQYF	TGCAGTGCTGGCCGCGGGAGCTTCACAGATACGCAGTATTTT
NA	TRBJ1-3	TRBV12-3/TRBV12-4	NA	CASSDRVTSGNTIYF	TGTGCCAGCAGTGATAGGGTGACCTCTGGAAACACCATATATTTT
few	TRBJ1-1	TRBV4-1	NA	CASSQDFYRDEISEAFF	TGCGCCAGCAGCCAAGATTTCTATAGGGATGAGATATCTGAAGCTTTCTTT
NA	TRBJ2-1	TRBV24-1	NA	CATSDLGRGNEQFF	TGTGCCACCAGTGACCTCGGCAGGGGCAATGAGCAGTTCTTC
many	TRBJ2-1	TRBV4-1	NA	CASSPDAKKGNEQFF	TGCGCCAGCAGCCCTGACGCGAAAAAGGGCAATGAGCAGTTCTTC
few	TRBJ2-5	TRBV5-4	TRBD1	CASSSPTGGGETQYF	TGTGCCAGCAGCTCACCGACAGGGGGAGGAGAGACCCAGTACTTC
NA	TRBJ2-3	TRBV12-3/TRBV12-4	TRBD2	CASRRGGGDTQYF	TGTGCCAGCAGACGGGGGGGCGGAGATACGCAGTATTTT
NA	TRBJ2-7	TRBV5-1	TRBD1	CASSLPQTGGSYEQYF	TGCGCCAGCAGCTTGCCTCAGACAGGGGGGTCCTACGAGCAGTACTTC
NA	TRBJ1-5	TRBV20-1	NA	CSAPVTRGNQPQHF	TGCAGTGCTCCCGTTACAAGGGGCAATCAGCCCCAGCATTTT
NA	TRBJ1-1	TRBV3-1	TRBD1	CASSSGGWVVNTEAFF	TGTGCCAGCAGTTCAGGGGGCTGGGTGGTGAACACTGAAGCTTTCTTT
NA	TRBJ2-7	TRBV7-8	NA	CASGARRLNSYEQYF	TGTGCCAGCGGGGCAAGGCGGCTCAACTCCTACGAGCAGTACTTC
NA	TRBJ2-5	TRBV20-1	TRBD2	CSARAEGLAGLETQYF	TGCAGTGCTAGAGCGGAAGGACTAGCGGGGTTGGAGACCCAGTACTTC
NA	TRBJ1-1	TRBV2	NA	CASSGGSQNTEAFF	TGTGCCAGCAGTGGGGGCAGCCAGAACACTGAAGCTTTCTTT
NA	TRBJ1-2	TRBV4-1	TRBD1	CASSQPDRDYGYTF	TGCGCCAGCAGCCAACCGGACAGGGACTATGGCTACACCTTC
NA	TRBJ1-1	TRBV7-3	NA	CASRLGPLNTEAFF	TGTGCCAGCAGATTAGGGCCTTTGAACACTGAAGCTTTCTTT
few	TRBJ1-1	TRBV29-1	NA	CSVVSQRNTEAFF	TGCAGCGTTGTTAGCCAGAGGAACACTGAAGCTTTCTTT
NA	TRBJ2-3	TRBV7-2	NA	CASSLLIHSTDTQYF	TGTGCCAGCAGCTTACTTATCCATAGCACAGATACGCAGTATTTT
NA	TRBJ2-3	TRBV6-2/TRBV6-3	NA	CASIPGPSTDTQYF	TGTGCCAGCATTCCAGGACCGAGCACAGATACGCAGTATTTT
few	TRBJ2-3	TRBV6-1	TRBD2	CATASGGALRTDTQYF	TGTGCCACCGCTAGCGGGGGGGCTCTCCGCACAGATACGCAGTATTTT
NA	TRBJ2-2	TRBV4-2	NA	CASSVFDRGGTGELFF	TGTGCCAGCAGTGTGTTCGACCGGGGCGGGACCGGGGAGCTGTTTTTT
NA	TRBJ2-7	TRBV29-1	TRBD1	CSVPGSRGLDEQYF	TGCAGCGTTCCCGGCTCCAGGGGGCTCGACGAGCAGTACTTC
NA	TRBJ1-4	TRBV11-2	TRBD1	CASSIRQGKGDEKLFF	TGTGCCAGCAGCATCCGACAGGGGAAGGGGGATGAAAAACTGTTTTTT
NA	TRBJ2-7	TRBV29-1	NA	CSVEEGAYEQYF	TGCAGCGTTGAGGAGGGGGCCTACGAGCAGTACTTC
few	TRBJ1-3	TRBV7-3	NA	CASSLTGRGSGNTIYF	TGTGCCAGCAGCTTAACGGGACGGGGCTCTGGAAACACCATATATTTT
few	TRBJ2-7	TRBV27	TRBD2	CASREGRGSYEQYF	TGTGCCAGCAGGGAAGGGCGGGGGAGCTACGAGCAGTACTTC
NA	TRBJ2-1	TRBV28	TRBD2	CASWDGGGLRYNEQFF	TGTGCCAGCTGGGACGGGGGGGGCCTCCGATACAATGAGCAGTTCTTC
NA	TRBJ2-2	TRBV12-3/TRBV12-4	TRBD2	CASSVYQYLASGFTGELFF	TGTGCCAGCTCAGTTTATCAATATCTCGCTAGCGGATTCACCGGGGAGCTGTTTTTT
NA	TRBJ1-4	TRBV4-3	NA	CASSQSPNEKLFF	TGCGCCAGCAGCCAAAGCCCGAATGAAAAACTGTTTTTT
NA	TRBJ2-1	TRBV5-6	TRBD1	CASSSSGTGIYNEQFF	TGTGCCAGCAGCTCCTCCGGGACAGGGATATACAATGAGCAGTTCTTC
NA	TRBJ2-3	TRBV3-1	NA	CATQVDGSADTQYF	TGTGCCACCCAGGTGGACGGCTCCGCAGATACGCAGTATTTT
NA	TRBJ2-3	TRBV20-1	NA	CSARAPAGRKDTQYF	TGCAGTGCTAGAGCTCCCGCGGGGCGCAAGGATACGCAGTATTTT
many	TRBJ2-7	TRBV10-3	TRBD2	CAISPRTSGDYEQYF	TGTGCCATCAGTCCGAGGACTAGCGGGGACTACGAGCAGTACTTC
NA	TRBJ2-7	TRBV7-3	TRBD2	CASSYRGGGAYEQYF	TGTGCCAGCAGTTATCGCGGCGGGGGGGCCTACGAGCAGTACTTC
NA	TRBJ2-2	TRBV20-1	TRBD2	CSASGGVTGELFF	TGCAGTGCTAGCGGGGGGGTGACCGGGGAGCTGTTTTTT
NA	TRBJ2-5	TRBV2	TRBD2	CASGLAGETQYF	TGTGCCAGCGGACTAGCGGGGGAGACCCAGTACTTC
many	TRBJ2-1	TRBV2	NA	CASSEALGVAANEQFF	TGTGCCAGCAGTGAAGCGCTTGGAGTAGCGGCTAATGAGCAGTTCTTC
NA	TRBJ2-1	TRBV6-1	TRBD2	CASSDSGGRFYNEQFF	TGTGCCAGCAGTGACAGCGGGGGAAGATTCTACAATGAGCAGTTCTTC
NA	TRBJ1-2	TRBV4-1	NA	CASSQVSSRVNYGYTF	TGCGCCAGCAGCCAAGTTTCCTCCCGGGTTAACTATGGCTACACCTTC